This T cell receptor beta chain was recovered during a study of CD8+ T cells in alopecia areata. Study findings and constraints: In lesional scalp, particularly from alopecia totalis/universalis, clonality was higher than in normal scalp. Sequenced scalp T cells also include alphabeta T cells resident in normal skin.

V was trimmed by 4 bases and J by 9 bases, leaving 17 bases between them. Germline loops: CDR1 MGHRA, CDR2 YSYEKL. The CDR3 loop spans 14 amino acids. Reverse transcription of extracted RNA yielded cDNA, which provided the sequencing template. TCRdb's copy holds only in-frame clones and misses some; the assay was immunoSEQ multiplex PCR. The sample contains roughly 32,000 clones, roughly 58% of which appear only once. Concerning this clone itself: Its antigen remains unknown.

As part of sample collection, lesional scalp punch biopsies and peripheral blood were taken from alopecia areata patients. Both CD4+ and CD8+ T cells were separated by sorting PBMCs. The genes are TRBV4-1 and TRBJ2-3; D is unclear. The sequence was collected from a human donor with alopecia areata. The sample consisted of NKG2D-high CD8+ T cells sorted from blood. DNA of the CDR3: TGCGCCAGCAGCCCACCTTTGGTCTATGTGACGCAGTATTTT. Its protein product is CASSPPLVYVTQYF.